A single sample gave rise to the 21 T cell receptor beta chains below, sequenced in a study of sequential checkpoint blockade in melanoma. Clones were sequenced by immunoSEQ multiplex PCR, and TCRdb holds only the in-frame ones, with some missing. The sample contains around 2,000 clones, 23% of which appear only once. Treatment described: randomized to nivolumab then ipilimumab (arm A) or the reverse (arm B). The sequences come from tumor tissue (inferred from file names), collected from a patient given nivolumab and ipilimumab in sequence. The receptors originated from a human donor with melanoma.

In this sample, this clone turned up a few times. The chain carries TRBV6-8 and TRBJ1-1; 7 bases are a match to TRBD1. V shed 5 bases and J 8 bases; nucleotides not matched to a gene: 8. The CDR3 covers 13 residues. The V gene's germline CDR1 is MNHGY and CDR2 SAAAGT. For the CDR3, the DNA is TGTGCCAGCAGTCGACAGGGTGTGATGGAAGCTTTCTTT. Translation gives CASSRQGVMEAFF.

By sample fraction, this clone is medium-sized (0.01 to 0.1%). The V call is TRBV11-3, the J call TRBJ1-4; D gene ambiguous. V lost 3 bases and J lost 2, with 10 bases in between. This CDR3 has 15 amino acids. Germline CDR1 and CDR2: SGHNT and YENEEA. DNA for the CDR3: TGTGCCAGCAGCTTGACTACCGGGACTAATGAAAAACTGTTTTTT. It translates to CASSLTTGTNEKLFF.

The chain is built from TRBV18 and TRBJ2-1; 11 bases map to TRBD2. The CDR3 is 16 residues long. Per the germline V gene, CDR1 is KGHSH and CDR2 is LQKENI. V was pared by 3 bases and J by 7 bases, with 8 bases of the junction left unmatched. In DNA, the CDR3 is TGTGCCAGCTCACCCAACTATAGCGGGAGGGGTAATGAGCAGTTCTTC. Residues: CASSPNYSGRGNEQFF.

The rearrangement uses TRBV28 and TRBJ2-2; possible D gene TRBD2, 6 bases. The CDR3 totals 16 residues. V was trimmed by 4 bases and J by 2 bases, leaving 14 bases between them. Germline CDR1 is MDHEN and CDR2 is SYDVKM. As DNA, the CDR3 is TGTGCCAGCAGTTCTTTAAGGGAGGTTAACACCGGGGAGCTGTTTTTT. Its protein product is CASSSLREVNTGELFF. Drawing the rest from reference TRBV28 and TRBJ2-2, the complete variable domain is DVKVTQSSRYLVKRTGEKVFLECVQDMDHENMFWYRQDPGLGLRLIYFSYDVKMKEKGDIPEGYSVSREKKERFSLILESASTNQTSMYLCASSSLREVNTGELFFGEGSRLTVL.

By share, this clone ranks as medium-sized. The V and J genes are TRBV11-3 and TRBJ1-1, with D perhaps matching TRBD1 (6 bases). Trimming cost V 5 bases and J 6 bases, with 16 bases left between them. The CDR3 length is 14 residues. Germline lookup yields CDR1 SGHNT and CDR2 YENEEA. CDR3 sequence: CASSPWDIQAEAFF. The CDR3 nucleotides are TGTGCCAGCAGCCCGTGGGACATCCAAGCTGAAGCTTTCTTT.

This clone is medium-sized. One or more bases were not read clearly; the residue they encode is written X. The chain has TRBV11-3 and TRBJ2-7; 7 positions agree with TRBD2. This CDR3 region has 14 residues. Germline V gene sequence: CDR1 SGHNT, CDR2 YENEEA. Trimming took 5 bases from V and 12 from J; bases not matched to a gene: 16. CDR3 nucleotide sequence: TGTGCCAGCAGCGCGGGAYTAGCGGGTACTCGGGGGTACTTC. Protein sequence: CASSAGXAGTRGYF. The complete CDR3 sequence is CASSAGLAGTRGYF.

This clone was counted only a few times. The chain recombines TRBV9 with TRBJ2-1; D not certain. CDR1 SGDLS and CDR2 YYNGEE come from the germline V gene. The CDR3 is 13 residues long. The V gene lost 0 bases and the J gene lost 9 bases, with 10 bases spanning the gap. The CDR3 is CASSVDLEAEQFF. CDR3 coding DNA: TGTGCCAGCAGCGTAGACTTAGAAGCTGAGCAGTTCTTC.

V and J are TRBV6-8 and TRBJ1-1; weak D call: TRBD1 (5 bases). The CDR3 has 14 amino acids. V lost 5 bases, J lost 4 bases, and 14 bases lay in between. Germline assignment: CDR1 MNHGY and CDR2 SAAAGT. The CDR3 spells CASSRFGGGTEAFF. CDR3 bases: TGTGCCAGCAGTCGTTTTGGGGGGGGCACTGAAGCTTTCTTT.

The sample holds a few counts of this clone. CDR3: CASSLVGGVVAGTYNEQFF. CDR3 DNA sequence: TGTGCCAGCAGCTTAGTAGGGGGGGTAGTAGCGGGAACCTACAATGAGCAGTTCTTC. The rearrangement joins TRBV11-3 to TRBJ2-1; 8 bases fit TRBD2. Germline trimming cut 1 base from V and 2 bases from J; bases unmatched to any gene: 13. CDR3 size: 19 residues. Germline V gene sequence: CDR1 SGHNT, CDR2 YENEEA. Full variable domain (rest looked up from reference TRBV11-3 and TRBJ2-1): EAGVVQSPRYKIIEKKQPVAFWCNPISGHNTLYWYLQNLGQGPELLIRYENEEAVDDSQLPKDRFSAERLKGVDSTLKIQPAELGDSAVYLCASSLVGGVVAGTYNEQFFGPGTRLTVL.

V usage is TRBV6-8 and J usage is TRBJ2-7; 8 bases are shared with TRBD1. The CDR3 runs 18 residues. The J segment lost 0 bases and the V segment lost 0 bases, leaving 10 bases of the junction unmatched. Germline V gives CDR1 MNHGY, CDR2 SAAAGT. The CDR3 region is CASSYSKGTGNPSYEQYF. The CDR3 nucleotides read TGTGCCAGCAGTTACTCGAAAGGGACAGGCAACCCCTCCTACGAGCAGTACTTC.

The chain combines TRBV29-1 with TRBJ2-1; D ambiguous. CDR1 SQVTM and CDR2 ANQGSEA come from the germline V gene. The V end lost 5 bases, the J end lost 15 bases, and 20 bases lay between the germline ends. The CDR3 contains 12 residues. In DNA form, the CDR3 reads TGCAGCGTTCCGCTGATAGACGCGAGGCGGTTCTTC. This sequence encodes CSVPLIDARRFF.

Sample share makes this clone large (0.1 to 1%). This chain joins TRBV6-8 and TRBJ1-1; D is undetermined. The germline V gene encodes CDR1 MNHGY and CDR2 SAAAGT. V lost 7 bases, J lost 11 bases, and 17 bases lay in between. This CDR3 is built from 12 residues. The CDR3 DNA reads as TGTGCCAGCATGGGAGGGCTGAGGTGGGCTTTCTTT. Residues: CASMGGLRWAFF.

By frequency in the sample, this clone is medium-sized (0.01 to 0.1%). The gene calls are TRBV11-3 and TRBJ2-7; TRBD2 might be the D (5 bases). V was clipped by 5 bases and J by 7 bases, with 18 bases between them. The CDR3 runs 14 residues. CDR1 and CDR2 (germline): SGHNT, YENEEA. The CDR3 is CASSQGWETGEQYF. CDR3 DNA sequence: TGTGCCAGCAGCCAAGGCTGGGAAACGGGGGAGCAGTACTTC.

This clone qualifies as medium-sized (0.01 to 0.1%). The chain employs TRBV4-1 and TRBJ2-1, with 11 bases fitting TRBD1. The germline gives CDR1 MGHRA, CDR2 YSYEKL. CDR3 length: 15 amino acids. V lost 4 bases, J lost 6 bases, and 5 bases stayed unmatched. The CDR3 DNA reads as TGCGCCAGCAGCCCGGGACAGGGGGACATCAATGAGCAGTTCTTC. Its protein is CASSPGQGDINEQFF.

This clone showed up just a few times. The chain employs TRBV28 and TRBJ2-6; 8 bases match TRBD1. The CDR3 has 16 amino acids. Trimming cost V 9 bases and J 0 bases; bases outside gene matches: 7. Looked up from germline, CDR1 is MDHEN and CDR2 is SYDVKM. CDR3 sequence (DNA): TGTGCCAGTAAGGACAGGGTCAGCTCTGGGGCCAACGTCCTGACTTTC. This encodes CASKDRVSSGANVLTF.

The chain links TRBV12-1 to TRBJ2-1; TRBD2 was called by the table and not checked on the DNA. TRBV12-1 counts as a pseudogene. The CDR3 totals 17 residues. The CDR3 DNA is TGTGCCAGCAGCCGAAGCCCGCTAGCGGGGCTTAGGAATGAGCAGTTCTTC. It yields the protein CASSRSPLAGLRNEQFF.

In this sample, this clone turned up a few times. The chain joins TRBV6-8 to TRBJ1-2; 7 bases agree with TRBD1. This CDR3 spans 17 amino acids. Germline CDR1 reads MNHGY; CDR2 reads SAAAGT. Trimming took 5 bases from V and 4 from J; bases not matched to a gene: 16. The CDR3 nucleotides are TGTGCCAGCAGTCCTACAGGGGTTGGAAGGCCGATCTATGGCTACACCTTC. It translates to CASSPTGVGRPIYGYTF.

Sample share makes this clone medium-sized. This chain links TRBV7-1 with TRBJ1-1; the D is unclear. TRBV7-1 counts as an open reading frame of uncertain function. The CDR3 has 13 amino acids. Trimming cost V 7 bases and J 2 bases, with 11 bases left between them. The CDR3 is CASTLAGNTEAFF. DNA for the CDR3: TGTGCCAGCACCTTGGCCGGAAACACTGAAGCTTTCTTT.

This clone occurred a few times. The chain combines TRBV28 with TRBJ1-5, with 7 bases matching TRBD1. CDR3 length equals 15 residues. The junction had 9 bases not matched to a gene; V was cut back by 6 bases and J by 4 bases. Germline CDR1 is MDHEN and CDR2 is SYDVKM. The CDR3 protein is CASSSSTTGNQPQHF. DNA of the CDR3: TGTGCCAGCAGCTCTAGTACGACAGGGAATCAGCCCCAGCATTTT.

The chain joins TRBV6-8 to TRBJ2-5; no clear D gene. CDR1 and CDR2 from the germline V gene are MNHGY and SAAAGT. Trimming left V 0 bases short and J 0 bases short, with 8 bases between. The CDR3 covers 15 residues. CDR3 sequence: CASSYSLLYQETQYF. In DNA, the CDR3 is TGTGCCAGCAGTTACTCATTACTTTACCAAGAGACCCAGTACTTC.

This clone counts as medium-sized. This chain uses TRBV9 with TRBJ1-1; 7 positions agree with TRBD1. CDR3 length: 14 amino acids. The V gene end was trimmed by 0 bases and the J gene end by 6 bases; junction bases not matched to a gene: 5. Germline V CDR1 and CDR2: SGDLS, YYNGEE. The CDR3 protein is CASSVATGSPEAFF. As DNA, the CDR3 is TGTGCCAGCAGCGTAGCGACAGGGAGCCCTGAAGCTTTCTTT. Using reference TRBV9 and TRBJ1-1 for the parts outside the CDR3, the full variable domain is DSGVTQTPKHLITATGQRVTLRCSPRSGDLSVYWYQQSLDQGLQFLIQYYNGEERAKGNILERFSAQQFPDLHSELNLSSLELGDSALYFCASSVATGSPEAFFGQGTRLTVV.